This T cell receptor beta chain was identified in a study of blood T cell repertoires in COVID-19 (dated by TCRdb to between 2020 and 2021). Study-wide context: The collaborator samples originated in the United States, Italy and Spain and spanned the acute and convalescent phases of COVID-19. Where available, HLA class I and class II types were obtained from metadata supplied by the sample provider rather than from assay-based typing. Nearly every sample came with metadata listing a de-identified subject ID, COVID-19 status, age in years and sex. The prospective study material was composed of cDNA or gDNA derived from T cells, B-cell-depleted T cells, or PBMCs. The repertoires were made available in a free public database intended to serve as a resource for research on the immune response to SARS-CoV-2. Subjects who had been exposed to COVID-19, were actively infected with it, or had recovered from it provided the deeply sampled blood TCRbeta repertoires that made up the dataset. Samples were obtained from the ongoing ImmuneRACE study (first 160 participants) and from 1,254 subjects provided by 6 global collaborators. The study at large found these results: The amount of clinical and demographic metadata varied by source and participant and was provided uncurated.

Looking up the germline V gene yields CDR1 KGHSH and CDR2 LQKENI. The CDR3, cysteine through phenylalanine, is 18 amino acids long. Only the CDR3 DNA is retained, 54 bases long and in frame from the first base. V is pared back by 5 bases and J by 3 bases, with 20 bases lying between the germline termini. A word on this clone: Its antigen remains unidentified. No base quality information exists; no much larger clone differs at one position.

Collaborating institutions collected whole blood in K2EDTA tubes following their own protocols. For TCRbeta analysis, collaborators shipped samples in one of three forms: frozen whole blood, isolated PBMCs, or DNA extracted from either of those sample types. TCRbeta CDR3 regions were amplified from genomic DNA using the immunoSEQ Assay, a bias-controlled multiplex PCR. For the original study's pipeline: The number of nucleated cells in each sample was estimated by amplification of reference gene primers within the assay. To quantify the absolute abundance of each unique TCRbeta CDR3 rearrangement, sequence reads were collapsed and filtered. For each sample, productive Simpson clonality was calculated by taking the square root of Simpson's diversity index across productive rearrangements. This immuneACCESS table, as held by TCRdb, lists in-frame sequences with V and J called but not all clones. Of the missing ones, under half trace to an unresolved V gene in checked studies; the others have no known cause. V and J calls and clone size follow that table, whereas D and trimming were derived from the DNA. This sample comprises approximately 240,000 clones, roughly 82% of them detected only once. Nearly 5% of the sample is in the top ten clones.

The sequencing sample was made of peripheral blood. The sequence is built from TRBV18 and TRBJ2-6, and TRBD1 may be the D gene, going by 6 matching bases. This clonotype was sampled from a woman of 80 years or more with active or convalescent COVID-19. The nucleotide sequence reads TGTGCCAGCTCAAAAACCTATCAACAGGGCAATGGGGCCAACGTCCTGACTTTC. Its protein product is CASSKTYQQGNGANVLTF.